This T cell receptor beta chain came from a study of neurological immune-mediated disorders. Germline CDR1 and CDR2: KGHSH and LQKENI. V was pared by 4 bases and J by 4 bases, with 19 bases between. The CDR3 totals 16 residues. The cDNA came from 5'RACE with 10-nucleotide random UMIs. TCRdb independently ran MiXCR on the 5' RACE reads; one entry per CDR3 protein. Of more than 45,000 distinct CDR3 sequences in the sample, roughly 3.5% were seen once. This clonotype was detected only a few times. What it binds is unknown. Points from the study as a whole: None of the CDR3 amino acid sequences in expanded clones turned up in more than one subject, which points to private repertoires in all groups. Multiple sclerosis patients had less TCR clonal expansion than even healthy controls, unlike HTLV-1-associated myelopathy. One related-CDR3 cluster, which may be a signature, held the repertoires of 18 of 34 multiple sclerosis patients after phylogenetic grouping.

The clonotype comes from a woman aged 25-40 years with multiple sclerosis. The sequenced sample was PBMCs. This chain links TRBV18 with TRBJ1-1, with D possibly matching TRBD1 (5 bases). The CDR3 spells CASSQAPGGVGTEAFF. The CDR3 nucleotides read TGTGCCAGCTCACAAGCCCCCGGAGGGGTTGGCACTGAAGCTTTCTTT.